This TCR beta chain was sequenced for a study of PD-L1 blockade in urothelial cancer. Whole-study context: The researchers analyzed blood 3 weeks (second dose) and 6 weeks after treatment start. Specimens of blood held a median count of roughly 150,000 T cells.

Germline CDR1 and CDR2: MNHNY and SVGAGI (reference sequence). The CDR3 totals 15 residues. V lost 0 bases and J 1 base, leaving 7 bases between the germline ends. Assay used: immunoSEQ multiplex PCR; TCRdb lists only in-frame clones, some missing. Here the sample spans approximately 28,000 clones, 84% being singletons. Time point defined: peripheral blood 6 weeks after treatment start. The source of this sequence is an older man with urothelial cancer. The sample in question was PBMCs, obtained around atezolizumab (anti-PD-L1) treatment. The chain has TRBV6-6 and TRBJ1-3; D call uncertain. Here the CDR3 DNA reads TGTGCCAGCAGTTACTCCCCTCTGTCTGGAAACACCATATATTTT. It codes for CASSYSPLSGNTIYF.